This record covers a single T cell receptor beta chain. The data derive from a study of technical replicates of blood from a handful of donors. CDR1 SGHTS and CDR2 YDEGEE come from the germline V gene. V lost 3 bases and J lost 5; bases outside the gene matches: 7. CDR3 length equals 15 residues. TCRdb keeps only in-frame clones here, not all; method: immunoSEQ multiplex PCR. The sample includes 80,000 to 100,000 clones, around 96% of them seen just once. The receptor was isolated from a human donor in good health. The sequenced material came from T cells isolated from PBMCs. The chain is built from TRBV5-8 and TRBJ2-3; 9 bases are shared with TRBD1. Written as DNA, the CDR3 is TGTGCCAGCAGCTCCGGGACAGGGACGGGAGATACGCAGTATTTT. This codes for CASSSGTGTGDTQYF.